The source of this T cell receptor (beta chain) is a study of shared clonotypes between healthy human individuals. Study findings and constraints: An effect of sequencing depth on clonotype sharing among donors was expected. Against clonotypes common to all four donors, non-shared ones had lower generation probabilities. Tissue TCR repertoires likely differ from these blood-only repertoires.

The repertoire was sequenced with immunoSEQ multiplex PCR; TCRdb's copy has only in-frame clones and lacks some. The sample contains 2,500,000 or so clones, approximately 92% of which appear only once. About this clone: No antigen is known for it.

Sequenced: naive CD4+ T cells sorted from blood. The sample's subset: CD45RA+ positively selected. The TCR was taken from a man aged 18 to 29 in good health.

CDR3 coding DNA: TGTGCCAGCAGTTCTGGGACGGCTTATAATTCACCCCTCCACTTT. Residues: CASSSGTAYNSPLHF. The chain recombines TRBV6-5 with TRBJ1-6; weak D call: TRBD1 (5 bases). The V end lost 4 bases, the J end lost 4 bases, and 11 bases lay between the germline ends. The CDR3 extends over 15 amino acids. Per the germline V gene, CDR1 is MNHEY and CDR2 is SVGAGI.